This record looks at one T cell receptor (beta chain) sequence and its context. Unique molecular identifiers were incorporated when the TCRbeta library was constructed. TCRdb passed the PCR reads through MiXCR, listing each CDR3 protein once. The sample carries about 900,000 distinct CDR3 sequences, roughly 29% recorded once. These data come from a study of T-cell reconstitution after alpha-beta-depleted transplantation in children. The clonotype comes from a boy younger than two who had a stem cell transplant for SCID, so the T cells may come from the graft donor. The sequences come from PBMCs, mostly from graft donor cells, collected 360 days after TCRalphabeta/CD19-depleted stem cell transplant.

CDR3 in amino acids: CASRRGGLSYNEQFF. DNA of the CDR3: TGTGCCAGCAGGCGGGGGGGCCTTTCCTACAATGAGCAGTTCTTC. The chain couples TRBV7-2 to TRBJ2-1, with 9 bases aligning to TRBD2. The trim removed 6 bases at V and 1 base at J, leaving 4 bases unmatched. CDR1 is SGHTA and CDR2 is FQGNSA in the germline V gene. This CDR3 is 15 amino acids long.